The 26 T cell receptor beta chains in this list originate from one sample, sequenced in a study of prognosis after radiotherapy for stage I lung cancer. Two rounds of multiplex PCR amplified TCR beta CDR3 from genomic DNA. Amplification in first-round PCR relied on primers specific to each TRBV and TRBJ gene. Via MiXCR, TCRdb re-called the multiplex PCR reads, giving one row per CDR3 protein. The sample includes about 15,000 distinct CDR3 sequences, approximately 60% of them seen just once. The sample consisted of PBMCs, taken before or after stereotactic body radiation therapy (not recorded which). The origin of the receptors is a donor aged 50 or older with non-small cell lung cancer.

In this sample, this clonotype turned up once. One end of the junction is discordant with germline, which a read error may explain. The CDR3 loop is CASSFTWELFF. CDR3 in DNA: TGCGCCAGCAGCTTCACCTGGGAGCTGTTTTTT. The genes are TRBV12-3 or TRBV12-4 and TRBJ2-2; D unclear. The CDR3 is made up of 11 amino acids.

This clonotype has just one count. The gene calls are TRBV19 and TRBJ2-7, with D unresolved. V lost 3 bases to trimming and J lost 4 bases, with 4 bases between them. The CDR3 extends over 11 amino acids. Per the germline V gene, CDR1 is LNHDA and CDR2 is SQIVND (reference sequence). CDR3 coding DNA: TGTGCCAGTAGTATTGGGTACGAGCAGTACTTC. Translated, it gives CASSIGYEQYF.

This clonotype occurred many times. The rearrangement joins TRBV6-1 to TRBJ2-5; D unclear. This CDR3 has 12 residues. V was pared by 5 bases and J by 2 bases, with 6 bases between. From germline, CDR1 is MNHNS and CDR2 SASEGT. The CDR3 nucleotides are TGTGCCAGCAGTAACCAACAAGAGACCCAGTACTTC. It is translated as CASSNQQETQYF.

The chain couples TRBV7-2 to TRBJ2-7, with 9 bases fitting TRBD1. The CDR3 totals 15 residues. The germline V gene encodes CDR1 SGHTA and CDR2 FQGNSA. The J segment lost 4 bases and the V segment lost 5 bases, leaving 9 bases of the junction unmatched. CDR3 in amino acids: CASSSTDRGTYEQYF. The CDR3 DNA reads TGTGCCAGCAGCAGCACGGACAGGGGAACGTACGAGCAGTACTTC.

The sample holds many counts of this clonotype. This chain connects TRBV5-4 to TRBJ1-4, with D unresolved. Germline CDR1 and CDR2: SGHNT and YYREEE (reference sequence). Trimming removed 4 bases from V and 4 bases from J, with 11 bases in between. CDR3 length: 14 residues. CDR3 in amino acids: CASSREGVNEKLFF. In DNA, the CDR3 is TGTGCCAGCAGCAGGGAAGGAGTTAATGAAAAACTGTTTTTT.

Concerning this clonotype: Only one base separates this from a far larger clonotype, so it likely reflects a read error. This sequence joins TRBV11-3 and TRBJ2-7, with 11 bases aligning to TRBD2. The CDR3 is 16 amino acids. CDR1 is SGHNT, CDR2 YENEEA, per germline. Trimming at V came to 3 bases and at J to 5 bases, leaving 9 bases not matched to a gene. The CDR3 here is CASSLGIAGGPNEQYF. In nucleotides, the CDR3 is TGTGCCAGCAGCTTGGGCATAGCGGGAGGGCCCAACGAGCAGTACTTC.

This chain connects TRBV19 to TRBJ1-6; 8 bases are a match to TRBD1. Germline V lookup: CDR1 LNHDA, CDR2 SQIVND (reference sequence). V was clipped by 10 bases and J by 7 bases; unmatched bases: 6. The CDR3 loop spans 13 amino acids. CDR3 in amino acids: CATQGARNSPLHF. The CDR3 DNA follows: TGTGCCACCCAGGGGGCGCGCAATTCACCCCTCCACTTT.

In this sample, this clonotype is medium-sized. The rearrangement links TRBV20-1 to TRBJ2-1, with 10 bases lining up with TRBD1. Germline assignment: CDR1 DFQATT and CDR2 SNEGSKA (reference sequence). With 5 bases clipped from V and 9 bases from J, the junction kept 1 base outside the gene matches. The CDR3 runs 11 residues. The CDR3 DNA follows: TGCAGTGCTGGGACAGGGGTTGAGCAGTTCTTC. As protein: CSAGTGVEQFF.

In this sample, this clonotype turned up many times. This chain joins TRBV27 and TRBJ2-1; TRBD1 agrees at 7 bases. J was trimmed by 3 bases and V by 6 bases; bases with no gene match: 17. The CDR3 totals 18 residues. Germline CDR1 is MNHEY and CDR2 is SMNVEV (reference sequence). The CDR3 coding sequence is TGTGCCAGCAGACAAACCCAGCTAGGGGGCAGAAACTACAATGAGCAGTTCTTC. Residues: CASRQTQLGGRNYNEQFF.

This clonotype was observed at least ten times. The V call is TRBV9, the J call TRBJ1-6; no clear D gene. The CDR3 extends over 13 amino acids. V dropped 0 bases and J dropped 7 bases, with 5 bases sitting between them. CDR1 is SGDLS, CDR2 YYNGEE, per germline. The CDR3 is CASSVDGNSPLHF. Here the CDR3 DNA reads TGTGCCAGCAGCGTAGACGGGAATTCACCCCTCCACTTT.

By sample fraction, this clonotype is medium-sized. The V gene is TRBV6-4, the J gene TRBJ1-2; TRBD1 matches 8 bases. Germline V CDR1 and CDR2: MRHNA, SNTAGT. Trimming cost V 3 bases and J 2 bases; bases outside gene matches: 11. The CDR3 has 17 residues. The CDR3 spells CASSEGVTGEVNYGYTF. DNA of the CDR3: TGTGCCAGCAGTGAAGGGGTGACAGGGGAAGTAAACTATGGCTACACCTTC.

The V call is TRBV3-1, the J call TRBJ2-7; tentatively, D is TRBD1 or TRBD2 (5 bases each). CDR1 LGHDT and CDR2 YNNKEL come from the germline V gene (reference sequence). This CDR3 region has 14 residues. With 3 bases removed from V and 6 bases from J, the gap between germline ends came to 15 bases. The CDR3 DNA reads as TGTGCCAGCAGCCAGGGACCCAACCCTTCCGAGCAGTACTTC. It codes for CASSQGPNPSEQYF.

The table lists this clonotype with many counts. The chain uses TRBV19 and TRBJ2-7; no definite D call. The CDR3 extends over 11 amino acids. Between the trimmed V and J ends, which lost 5 bases and 4 bases, there was a span of 6 bases. Germline values: CDR1 LNHDA, CDR2 SQIVND (reference sequence). CDR3 nucleotides: TGTGCCAGTAGTTCAAAATACGAGCAGTACTTC. This sequence encodes CASSSKYEQYF.

This clonotype was counted many times. This rearrangement joins TRBV28 to TRBJ1-5; 7 bases line up with TRBD1. The CDR3 extends over 14 amino acids. Losses at the gene ends were 8 bases for V and 5 bases for J; bases not matched to a gene: 9. Germline V gives CDR1 MDHEN, CDR2 SYDVKM. The CDR3: CASGSPGQYQPQHF. CDR3 nucleotides: TGTGCCAGCGGATCCCCGGGACAGTATCAGCCCCAGCATTTT.

CDR3 bases: TGTGCCAGCACCCAGGACAGGGGAGGGACCCAGTACTTC. This codes for CASTQDRGGTQYF. This chain uses TRBV6-1 with TRBJ2-5, with 9 bases matching TRBD1. Trimming at V came to 7 bases and at J to 7 bases, leaving 7 bases not matched to a gene. CDR1 is MNHNS and CDR2 is SASEGT in the germline V gene. The CDR3 loop spans 13 amino acids.

This clonotype was recorded at least ten times. The V and J genes are TRBV10-3 and TRBJ2-5, with D hard to call. Germline CDR1 and CDR2: ENHRY and SYGVKD. Trimming shortened V by 4 bases and J by 2 bases, and 14 bases separated the two germline ends. This CDR3 has 15 residues. Written as DNA, the CDR3 is TGTGCCATCAGTGCATTGGACCCCGGGCAAGAGACCCAGTACTTC. Its translation: CAISALDPGQETQYF.

This clonotype counts as medium-sized. The rearrangement joins TRBV28 to TRBJ1-2; D remains ambiguous. V was shortened by 4 bases and J by 1 base, with 10 bases between the two germline ends. The CDR3 sequence is 14 residues long. Germline-derived CDR1 and CDR2 are MDHEN and SYDVKM. The CDR3 spells CASSSTAINYGYTF. The CDR3 nucleotides read TGTGCCAGCAGTTCAACGGCTATTAACTATGGCTACACCTTC.

J is TRBJ2-5 and V is TRBV2; D unresolved. This CDR3 region has 12 residues. V was pared by 4 bases and J by 2 bases, with 5 bases between. Germline V CDR1 and CDR2: SNHLY, FYNNEI. DNA of the CDR3: TGTGCCAGCAGTGTCTGGCAAGAGACCCAGTACTTC. This translates into CASSVWQETQYF.

Comments on this clonotype: A far more abundant clone sits one base away, making this likely a read error. This rearrangement joins TRBV6-4 to TRBJ2-7; 7 bases align to TRBD2. CDR1 MRHNA and CDR2 SNTAGT come from the germline V gene. This CDR3 has 15 amino acids. The junction had 7 bases not matched to a gene; V was cut back by 2 bases and J by 3 bases. CDR3 in amino acids: CASSDKTSWSYEQYF. The CDR3, as DNA: TGTGCCAGCAGTGACAAGACTAGCTGGAGCTACGAGCAGTACTTC.

This clonotype was counted many times. The genes are TRBV7-9 and TRBJ2-1; TRBD2 matches at 13 bases. This CDR3 is built from 15 residues. The germline gives CDR1 SEHNR, CDR2 FQNEAQ (reference sequence). The trim removed 5 bases at V and 7 bases at J, leaving 5 bases unmatched. The CDR3 loop reads CASSMGLAGSNEQFF. CDR3 DNA: TGTGCCAGCAGCATGGGACTAGCGGGAAGTAATGAGCAGTTCTTC. Supplemented by reference TRBV7-9 and TRBJ2-1, the full variable domain reads DTGVSQNPRHKITKRGQNVTFRCDPISEHNRLYWYRQTLGQGPEFLTYFQNEAQLEKSRLLSDRFSAERPKGSFSTLEIQRTEQGDSAMYLCASSMGLAGSNEQFFGPGTRLTVL.

In nucleotides, the CDR3 is TGTGCCAGCAGTGAATCGACAGGGGTGAACTATGGCTACACCTTC. It translates to CASSESTGVNYGYTF. This chain connects TRBV6-2 or TRBV6-3 to TRBJ1-2, with 8 bases lining up with TRBD1. CDR1 and CDR2 (germline): MNHEY, SVGEGT. CDR3 length: 15 amino acids. J gave up 2 bases and V 5 bases, and 7 bases lay outside the gene matches.

For this clonotype: A read error may explain this, as a much larger clone is one base away. This chain connects TRBV4-3 to TRBJ2-3; D unclear. The better agreement between TRBJ1-5 and the DNA end casts doubt on the J call. The CDR3 totals 16 residues. Germline lookup yields CDR1 LGHNA and CDR2 YSLEER. The CDR3 sequence: CASSQGDSGSTDTQHF. As DNA, the CDR3 is TGCGCCAGCAGCCAAGGGGATAGCGGGAGCACAGATACGCAGCATTTT.

This clonotype is categorized as medium-sized. V and J are TRBV11-2 and TRBJ1-2; no clear D. The CDR3 runs 12 residues. V gave up 1 base and J gave up 7 bases, with 7 bases separating them. The germline gives CDR1 SGHAT, CDR2 FQNNGV. In nucleotides, the CDR3 is TGTGCCAGCAGCTTAGCCCCCGGTGGCTACACCTTC. Amino acid sequence: CASSLAPGGYTF.

This clonotype was detected a few times. V usage is TRBV27 and J usage is TRBJ2-7, with 9 bases fitting TRBD2. Germline CDR1 MNHEY, CDR2 SMNVEV (reference sequence). The CDR3 length is 14 residues. The junction had 8 bases not matched to a gene; V was cut back by 5 bases and J by 6 bases. CDR3 coding DNA: TGTGCCAGCAGTCCGACCAGCGGGAGGTGCGAGCAGTACTTC. This encodes CASSPTSGRCEQYF.

The chain uses TRBV11-2 and TRBJ1-2, with a weak D call TRBD1 (5 bases). The germline gives CDR1 SGHAT, CDR2 FQNNGV. There are 16 residues in the CDR3. V was trimmed by 1 base and J by 6 bases, leaving 18 bases between them. In DNA form, the CDR3 reads TGTGCCAGCAGCTTAGTTCAGGGCGGACGTGGGGATGGCTACACCTTC. Its translation: CASSLVQGGRGDGYTF.

In regard to this clonotype: The germline gene is not matched at one end of the junction; a read error may be the cause. The chain employs TRBV11-3 and TRBJ1-1, with D perhaps matching TRBD1 (5 bases). The CDR3 has 16 amino acids. Germline V CDR1 and CDR2: SGHNT, YENEEA. The DNA of the CDR3 is TGTGCAAGCAGCTTAGGGCAGGGCGGGCGAAACACTGAAGATTTCTTT. It specifies CASSLGQGGRNTEDFF. Combining the CDR3 with reference TRBV11-3 and TRBJ1-1 gives the whole variable domain EAGVVQSPRYKIIEKKQPVAFWCNPISGHNTLYWYLQNLGQGPELLIRYENEEAVDDSQLPKDRFSAERLKGVDSTLKIQPAELGDSAVYLCASSLGQGGRNTEDFFGQGTRLTVV.